A selection of T cell receptor beta chains follows, all from one sample in a study of Ad26.COV2.S vaccination and SARS-CoV-2 variants. Data came from immunoSEQ multiplex PCR; TCRdb stores just in-frame clones and leaves some out. This sample has more than 300,000 clones, with approximately 86% found just once. The material was peripheral blood, obtained in a trial of Ad26.COV2.S vaccine versus placebo. The origin of the receptors is a person aged 18-65 years who received the Ad26.COV2.S COVID-19 vaccine or a placebo. Both conserved end residues are part of each CDR3. A D gene is named only where the DNA matches it firmly. Clone size is stated in some rows and not others, as once, few, many or a class when expanded.

CDR3 DNA	CDR3 protein	V gene	J gene	clone size	CDR3 length	D gene
TGCGCCAGCAGCCAAGATTTAGACAGCCCCTATGGCTACACCTTC	CASSQDLDSPYGYTF	TRBV4-3	TRBJ1-2	.	15	.
TGCAGTGCAGGCCCGACTGAAGCTTTCTTT	CSAGPTEAFF	TRBV20-1	TRBJ1-1	.	10	.
TGCGCCAGCAGCCCACCGGGACGGCAAAATGAAAAACTGTTTTTT	CASSPPGRQNEKLFF	TRBV4-1	TRBJ1-4	.	15	.
TGTGCCAGCAGCCTTCAGGGCAGACAAGAGACCCAGTACTTC	CASSLQGRQETQYF	TRBV27	TRBJ2-5	.	14	.
TGTGCCAGCAGCCACCCGCAGAGGAGAGAGACCCAGTACTTC	CASSHPQRRETQYF	TRBV27	TRBJ2-5	.	14	.
TGCAGCGGTCAGACTAATGAAAAACTGTTTTTT	CSGQTNEKLFF	TRBV29-1	TRBJ1-4	.	11	.
TGTGCCAGCAGTCCTGCCCCCTGGGCCCTCTATGGCTACACCTTC	CASSPAPWALYGYTF	TRBV27	TRBJ1-2	once	15	.
TGTGCCAGTAGTATCAAGGGGGCCCCCGCCGATGGCTACACCTTC	CASSIKGAPADGYTF	TRBV19	TRBJ1-2	.	15	TRBD1
TGTGCCAGCTTTACCGGACAGGGCAACACTGAAGCTTTCTTT	CASFTGQGNTEAFF	TRBV6-6	TRBJ1-1	.	14	TRBD1
TGTGCCAGCAGTTTAACGCGGACTAGCACAGATACGCAGTATTTT	CASSLTRTSTDTQYF	TRBV27	TRBJ2-3	.	15	.
TGTGCCCTGGCGGGGCCGAACACCGGGGAGCTGTTTTTT	CALAGPNTGELFF	TRBV28	TRBJ2-2	.	13	.
TGTGCCAGCAGCTCCGCCTGGATAAACTCCTACGAGCAGTACTTC	CASSSAWINSYEQYF	TRBV13	TRBJ2-7	.	15	.
TGTGCCAGCAGCTTTCCGGGACAGACCAACTATGGCTACACCTTC	CASSFPGQTNYGYTF	TRBV7-2	TRBJ1-2	.	15	TRBD1